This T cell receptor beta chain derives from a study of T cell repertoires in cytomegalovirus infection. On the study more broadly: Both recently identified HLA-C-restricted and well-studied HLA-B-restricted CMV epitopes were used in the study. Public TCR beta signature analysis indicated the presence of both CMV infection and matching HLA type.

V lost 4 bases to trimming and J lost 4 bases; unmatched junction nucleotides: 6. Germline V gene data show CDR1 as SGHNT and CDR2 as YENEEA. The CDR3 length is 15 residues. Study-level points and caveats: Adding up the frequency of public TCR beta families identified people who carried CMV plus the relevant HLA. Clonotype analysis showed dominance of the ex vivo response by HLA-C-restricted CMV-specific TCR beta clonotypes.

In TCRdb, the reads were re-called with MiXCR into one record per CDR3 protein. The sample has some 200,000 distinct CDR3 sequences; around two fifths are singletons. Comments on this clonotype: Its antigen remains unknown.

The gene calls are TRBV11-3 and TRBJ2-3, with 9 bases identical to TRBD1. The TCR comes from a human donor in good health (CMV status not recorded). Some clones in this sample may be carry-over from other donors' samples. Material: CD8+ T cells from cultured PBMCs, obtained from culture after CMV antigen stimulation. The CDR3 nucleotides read TGTGCCAGCAGCTCGGGACAGGGTGGGTCAGATACGCAGTATTTT. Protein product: CASSSGQGGSDTQYF.